This TCR beta chain derives from a study of T cells after yellow fever vaccination. Points from the study as a whole: A weaker but faster secondary response was observed, peaking on day 5 versus 15. Post-booster samples contained most primary-vaccination clones (approximately 96% CD4, about 90% CD8).

The germline gives CDR1 LGHNA, CDR2 YSLEER. The CDR3 runs 15 residues. Comments on this clonotype: One junction end disagrees with the germline gene, perhaps due to a read error.

MiXCR, run by TCRdb on the 5' RACE reads, gives a single entry per CDR3 protein. The data contain about 31,000 distinct CDR3 sequences, about 10% of them singletons. The V call is TRBV4-3, the J call TRBJ2-5; 8 nucleotides align to TRBD1. The sequencing here drew on PBMCs, either bulk or a sorted T-cell subset (CD4+, CD8+, memory, or dextramer-sorted; not recorded which), taken less than 16 days after the first yellow fever vaccination. The source of this sequence is a young man who received the YFV17D yellow fever vaccine. The CDR3 DNA reads as TGCGCCAGCAGCCAAAGGGACAGGCAGGGTGAGACCCATTACTTC. It is translated as CASSQRDRQGETHYF.